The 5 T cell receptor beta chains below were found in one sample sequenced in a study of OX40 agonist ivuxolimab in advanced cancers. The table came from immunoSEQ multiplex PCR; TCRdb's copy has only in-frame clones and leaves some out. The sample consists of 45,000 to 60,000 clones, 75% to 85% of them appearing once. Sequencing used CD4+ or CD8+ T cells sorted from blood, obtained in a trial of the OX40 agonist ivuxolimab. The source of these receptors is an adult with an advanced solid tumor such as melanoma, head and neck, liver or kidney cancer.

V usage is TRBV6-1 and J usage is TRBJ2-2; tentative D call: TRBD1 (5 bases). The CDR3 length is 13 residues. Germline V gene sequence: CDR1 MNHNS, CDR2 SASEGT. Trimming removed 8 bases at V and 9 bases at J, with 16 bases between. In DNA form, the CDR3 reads TGTGCCAGCGGTCATCAGGGCTTGCGGGAGCTGTTTTTT. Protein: CASGHQGLRELFF.

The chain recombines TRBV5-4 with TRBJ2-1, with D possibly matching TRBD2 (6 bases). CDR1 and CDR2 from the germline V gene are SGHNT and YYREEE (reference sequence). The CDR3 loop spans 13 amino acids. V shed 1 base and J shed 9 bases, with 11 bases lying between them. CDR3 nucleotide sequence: TGTGCCAGCAGCTTGACTAGCTTTCCTGAGCAGTTCTTC. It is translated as CASSLTSFPEQFF.

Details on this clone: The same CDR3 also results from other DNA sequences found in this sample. CDR3 loop: CASSLDGTSENYEQYF. The DNA of the CDR3 is TGCGCCAGCAGCTTGGACGGGACTAGCGAGAACTACGAGCAGTACTTC. The chain has TRBV5-1 and TRBJ2-7; 10 positions match TRBD2. Germline V lookup: CDR1 SGHRS, CDR2 YFSETQ. Unmatched junction bases numbered 6, after V lost 0 bases and J lost 3 bases. CDR3 length equals 16 residues.

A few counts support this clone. The chain's CDR3 is CASSPRTGNTEAFF. The CDR3 nucleotides read TGTGCCAGCTCACCAAGGACAGGGAACACTGAAGCTTTCTTT. The rearrangement links TRBV18 to TRBJ1-1, with TRBD1 matching over 7 bases. The CDR3 totals 14 residues. CDR1 is KGHSH, CDR2 LQKENI, per germline. V trimming: 2 bases; J trimming: 1 base; junction bases outside the gene matches: 1.

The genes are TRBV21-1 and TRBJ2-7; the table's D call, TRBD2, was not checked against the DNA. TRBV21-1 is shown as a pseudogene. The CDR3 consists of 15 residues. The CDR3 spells CASTQVRGSGYEQYF. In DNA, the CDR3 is TGTGCCAGCACCCAGGTCCGGGGTTCGGGCTACGAGCAGTACTTC.